This T cell receptor beta chain emerged from a study of shared clonotypes between healthy human individuals. The wider study: The donor group consisted of two women and a few men, aged 18 to 49.

V shed 4 bases, J shed 3 bases, and the junction held 10 bases outside the gene matches. Germline loops: CDR1 SGDLS, CDR2 YYNGEE. This CDR3 region has 17 residues. CD45RO-negative, CCR7-positively selected cells formed the naive CD8 fraction, excluding terminally differentiated effector memory CD45RA+ cells. Sequencing used immunoSEQ multiplex PCR; TCRdb keeps in-frame clones, though not all of them. Counted here are approximately 1.9 million clones, roughly 93% occurring once; the ten biggest clones make up roughly 1.7%. The chain employs TRBV9 and TRBJ2-3; 11 positions agree with TRBD1. Input material: naive CD8+ T cells from PBMCs. This clonotype was obtained from a young man in good health. Some clones in this sample may be carry-over from other donors' samples. The CDR3 loop reads CASSLRTGGVGTDTQYF. The CDR3 bases are TGTGCCAGCAGCTTGAGGACAGGGGGCGTAGGAACAGATACGCAGTATTTT.